These 3 T cell receptor beta chains were sequenced from one sample in a study of blood T cells in healthy people across ages. Primers used in a second PCR of about 6 to 12 cycles were a sample-barcoded 5' primer and a J-beta primer mix. In TCRdb, the 5' RACE reads were re-called with MiXCR into one record per CDR3 protein. This table holds 600,000 to 850,000 distinct CDR3 sequences, roughly 25% found once. Separately, the same data were catalogued under a study of T cells of mothers and their children.

The sequenced sample was blood. All receptors come from a boy between 10 and 17 years old in good health.

The V call is TRBV24-1, the J call TRBJ2-3; the D is unclear. The germline CDR1 and CDR2 sequences are KGHDR and SFDVKD. Trimming removed 0 bases from V and 0 bases from J, with 9 bases in between. The CDR3 is 16 amino acids. This chain's CDR3 is CATSDLGPGSTDTQYF. For the CDR3, the DNA is TGTGCCACCAGTGATTTGGGGCCAGGTAGCACAGATACGCAGTATTTT.

This clonotype has a handful of counts. The chain couples TRBV24-1 to TRBJ2-5, with 13 bases fitting TRBD2. Near its end, the DNA agrees better with TRBJ2-1, so the J call may be wrong. The V gene's germline CDR1 is KGHDR and CDR2 SFDVKD. The CDR3 consists of 15 residues. The CDR3 DNA follows: TGTGCCACCAGTGATACTAGCGGGGGGGCCAATGAGCAGTTCTTC. Its translation: CATSDTSGGANEQFF.

The chain is built from TRBV11-2 and TRBJ2-5; D remains ambiguous. With the DNA end fitting TRBJ2-7 better, the J assignment may be wrong. Germline assignment: CDR1 SGHAT and CDR2 FQNNGV. CDR3 length equals 13 residues. CDR3 nucleotide sequence: TGTGCCAGCAGCTTAGAGGCCGGACACGAGCAGTACTTC. Protein product: CASSLEAGHEQYF.